This T cell receptor beta chain was recovered during a study of T-cell reconstitution after alpha-beta-depleted transplantation in children (dated by TCRdb to 2015 to 2016). General notes on the study: Using TCR repertoire profiling, the study followed T-cell immune reconstitution in a quantitative way in children after TCRalphabeta/CD19-depleted allogeneic hematopoietic cell transplantation.

For CDR1 and CDR2, the germline V gene lists MNHNS and SASEGT. Measured from the cysteine to the phenylalanine, the CDR3 is 14 residues long. The kept DNA is CDR3 alone, 42 bases in frame from the first base. The germline ends are 12 bases apart after V is trimmed by 9 bases and J by 0 bases. The treatment or condition label, as the study defines it: allogeneic hematopoietic cell transplantation with graft depleted of TCRalphabeta T cells and CD19 B cells. The children who served as transplant recipients had been given grafts of TCRalphabeta/CD19-depleted allogeneic hematopoietic cells. The library was obtained by PCR. The sample was run on an Illumina HiSeq 2500. TCR libraries were prepared with molecular barcoding, using unique molecular identifiers to normalize TCRbeta repertoire quantification. TCRdb's own reprocessing of the public reads used fastp at Q25 and MiXCR and kept productive beta chains. A single entry per CDR3 protein holds the most common genes and DNA from its merged rows. The sample contains 600,000 to 800,000 distinct CDR3 sequences, around 13% of them found a single time. Together, the top ten hold 0.79% of the sample.

What the research found in general, with its limitations: The apparently early recovery of alphabetaT-cell counts about two months after transplant reportedly depended on only several hundred rapidly expanded clones that came from non-depleted graft cells. In some patients, high TCRbeta diversity at day 60 was attributed to recipient T cells and intrathymic progenitors that had survived conditioning. The frequencies of hyperexpanded clones fell over the following months, and after one year, T-cell counts and TCRbeta diversity were mostly attributed to newly produced T cells.

In this sample, this clonotype turned up a few times. Its antigen is currently not known. Nothing much larger sits one base from this clone, and base qualities are not available. Specimen: PBMCs, collected before TCRalphabeta/CD19-depleted stem cell transplant. Here the chain combines TRBV6-1 and TRBJ1-3; the D gene lacks a confident call. This TCR was recovered from a girl aged 2 to 10 with congenital amegakaryocytic thrombocytopenia, due to receive a stem cell transplant. The sequenced DNA is TGTGCCAGGCCTAATTGGGACTCTGGAAACACCATATATTTT. This sequence encodes CARPNWDSGNTIYF.